Below are 22 T cell receptor beta chains sequenced from a single sample in a study of neurological immune-mediated disorders. A single record per CDR3 protein comes from TCRdb applying MiXCR to the 5' RACE reads. In the table there are roughly 120,000 distinct CDR3 sequences, about 3.2% of which are singletons. The sequencing input was PBMCs. The receptors derive from a woman aged 25 to 39 with multiple sclerosis.

This clonotype was detected ten times or more. The chain combines TRBV10-3 with TRBJ2-2; D remains unclear. Per the germline V gene, CDR1 is ENHRY and CDR2 is SYGVKD. V was trimmed by 4 bases and J by 6 bases, leaving 3 bases between them. This CDR3 has 11 amino acids. The CDR3 loop reads CAISGAGELFF. The CDR3 DNA is TGTGCCATCAGTGGGGCCGGGGAGCTGTTTTTT.

This clonotype was found many times. The rearrangement links TRBV5-1 to TRBJ2-7; D perhaps matches TRBD2 (5 bases). There are 14 residues in the CDR3. In germline, CDR1 is SGHRS, CDR2 YFSETQ. Trimming shortened V by 4 bases and J by 1 base, and 12 bases separated the two germline ends. CDR3 nucleotide sequence: TGCGCCAGCAGCCCTGGACTTAATTCCTACGAGCAGTACTTC. Translated, it gives CASSPGLNSYEQYF.

This clonotype was found many times. This chain uses TRBV20-1 with TRBJ2-5; the D is unclear. The germline V gene encodes CDR1 DFQATT and CDR2 SNEGSKA (reference sequence). The CDR3 length is 13 residues. Deletions cut 3 bases from V and 5 bases from J, with 13 bases between. This chain's CDR3 is CSARPPSRETQYF. CDR3 DNA: TGCAGTGCTAGGCCCCCCTCCCGGGAGACCCAGTACTTC.

This clonotype was recorded many times. The chain joins TRBV6-5 to TRBJ1-1; D ambiguous. Between the trimmed V and J ends, which lost 0 bases and 0 bases, there was a span of 8 bases. Germline V CDR1 and CDR2: MNHEY, SVGAGI. The CDR3 loop spans 15 amino acids. Here the CDR3 reads CASSYSQDLNTEAFF. The CDR3 bases are TGTGCCAGCAGTTACTCCCAGGACCTGAACACTGAAGCTTTCTTT.

This clonotype was recorded at least ten times. The chain joins TRBV4-3 to TRBJ1-5; possibly TRBD1 for D (5 bases). V gave up 0 bases and J gave up 3 bases, with 12 bases separating them. Germline V gene lookup returns CDR1 LGHNA and CDR2 YSLEER. The length of the CDR3 is 16 residues. CDR3 sequence: CASSQDRRAFNQPQHF. DNA of the CDR3: TGCGCCAGCAGCCAAGATCGCAGGGCCTTCAATCAGCCCCAGCATTTT.

In the case of this clonotype: A junction boundary mismatches the germline segment, possibly from a read error. V gene TRBV18 combines with J gene TRBJ1-6; D gene ambiguous. The CDR3 has 14 residues. Germline lookup yields CDR1 KGHSH and CDR2 LQKENI. CDR3 nucleotide sequence: TGTGCCAACTCACTAGGGTCTCCGGGTTCACCCCTCCACTTT. It specifies CANSLGSPGSPLHF.

Points on this clonotype: This may stem from a read error, because a much larger clone lies one nucleotide away. CDR3 coding DNA: TGCAGTGCGTTGACGGGGGCTTCCTATAATTCACACCTCCACTTT. Translating gives CSALTGASYNSHLHF. This chain connects TRBV20-1 to TRBJ1-6; D may be TRBD1 (6 bases). Germline V lookup: CDR1 DFQATT, CDR2 SNEGSKA (reference sequence). CDR3 length equals 15 residues.

This clonotype was seen many times. This chain joins TRBV7-6 and TRBJ2-2, with D possibly called TRBD1 or TRBD2 (5 bases each). The CDR3 consists of 16 residues. The V end lost 5 bases, the J end lost 0 bases, and 13 bases lay between the germline ends. Germline lookup yields CDR1 SGHVS and CDR2 FNYEAQ. The CDR3 nucleotides read TGTGCCAGCAGCGTCGGGTGGGGGTCGAACACCGGGGAGCTGTTTTTT. Encoded protein: CASSVGWGSNTGELFF.

The sample holds a few counts of this clonotype. V is TRBV19 and J is TRBJ2-1; no reliable D call. V gave up 4 bases and J gave up 6 bases, with 7 bases separating them. Germline V CDR1 and CDR2: LNHDA, SQIVND (reference sequence). This CDR3 is built from 12 residues. CDR3 sequence: CASSTMSNEQFF. The CDR3 DNA follows: TGTGCCAGTAGTACAATGAGCAATGAGCAGTTCTTC. Filled out from reference TRBV19 and TRBJ2-1, the complete variable domain reads DGGITQSPKYLFRKEGQNVTLSCEQNLNHDAMYWYRQDPGQGLRLIYYSQIVNDFQKGDIAEGYSVSREKKESFPLTVTSAQKNPTAFYLCASSTMSNEQFFGPGTRLTVL.

This clonotype was counted ten times or more. V gene TRBV12-3 or TRBV12-4 combines with J gene TRBJ1-5, with 10 bases aligning to TRBD1. V dropped 5 bases and J dropped 2; count of bases not matched to a gene: 3. The CDR3 covers 15 residues. CDR3 DNA sequence: TGTGCCAGCAGTAAAGGGACAGGGGGCAATCAGCCCCAGCATTTT. It yields the protein CASSKGTGGNQPQHF.

This clonotype was observed at least ten times. DNA of the CDR3: TGTGCCAGCAGCTACCCGGGACAGGGGGAAAAGACCCAGTACTTC. Residues: CASSYPGQGEKTQYF. This chain joins TRBV5-6 and TRBJ2-5; 11 positions agree with TRBD1. V trimming: 3 bases; J trimming: 6 bases; junction bases outside the gene matches: 7. The CDR3 is 15 residues long. The germline gives CDR1 SGHDT, CDR2 YYEEEE.

This clonotype was seen ten or more times. This chain joins TRBV6-5 and TRBJ2-3; no definite D call. The CDR3 loop spans 13 amino acids. The germline V gene encodes CDR1 MNHEY and CDR2 SVGAGI. The V gene lost 7 bases and the J gene lost 2 bases, with 10 bases spanning the gap. Here the CDR3 reads CASKLSPTDTQYF. The CDR3 nucleotides are TGTGCCAGCAAATTATCCCCCACAGATACGCAGTATTTT.

This clonotype was seen many times. The CDR3 region is CSARDGGGQPQHF. The CDR3 nucleotides are TGCAGTGCTAGAGATGGGGGGGGGCAGCCCCAGCATTTT. The chain combines TRBV20-1 with TRBJ1-5, with TRBD1 as a possible D gene (5 bases). V lost 0 bases and J 7 bases, leaving 10 bases between the germline ends. The CDR3 contains 13 residues. Germline CDR1 and CDR2: DFQATT and SNEGSKA (reference sequence).

The sample holds many counts of this clonotype. This chain connects TRBV10-2 to TRBJ2-5; D not certain. Trimming took off 0 bases at V and 1 base at J, with 6 bases between the two ends. From germline, CDR1 is WSHSY and CDR2 SAAADI. The CDR3 is made up of 14 amino acids. The CDR3 reads CASSESLGQETQYF. CDR3 DNA: TGCGCCAGCAGTGAGTCGCTGGGCCAAGAGACCCAGTACTTC.

This clonotype was counted many times. The rearrangement joins TRBV7-9 to TRBJ1-2; the D is unclear. V lost 0 bases and J lost 8, with 13 bases in between. Looked up from germline, CDR1 is SEHNR and CDR2 is FQNEAQ (reference sequence). The CDR3 loop spans 14 amino acids. Here the CDR3 reads CASSLATASGGYTF. As DNA, the CDR3 is TGTGCCAGCAGCTTAGCAACGGCCAGCGGGGGCTACACCTTC. Full variable domain (missing parts from reference TRBV7-9 and TRBJ1-2): DTGVSQNPRHKITKRGQNVTFRCDPISEHNRLYWYRQTLGQGPEFLTYFQNEAQLEKSRLLSDRFSAERPKGSFSTLEIQRTEQGDSAMYLCASSLATASGGYTFGSGTRLTVV.

This clonotype was recorded many times. The chain employs TRBV5-5 and TRBJ2-1; D gene unclear. V was clipped by 0 bases and J by 12 bases, with 16 bases between them. The CDR3 runs to 14 residues. CDR1 SGHKS and CDR2 YYEKEE come from the germline V gene (reference sequence). This CDR3 is CASSLVGSPLGQFF. The CDR3 nucleotides are TGTGCCAGCAGCTTGGTAGGATCCCCCCTTGGGCAGTTCTTC. The complete variable domain, with remaining parts taken from reference TRBV5-5 and TRBJ2-1, reads DAGVTQSPTHLIKTRGQQVTLRCSPISGHKSVSWYQQVLGQGPQFIFQYYEKEERGRGNFPDRFSARQFPNYSSELNVNALLLGDSALYLCASSLVGSPLGQFFGPGTRLTVL.

This clonotype appeared many times. The chain is built from TRBV6-5 and TRBJ2-5; weak D call: TRBD2 (6 bases). The germline gives CDR1 MNHEY, CDR2 SVGAGI. V was trimmed by 0 bases and J by 3 bases, leaving 11 bases between them. The CDR3 is 15 residues long. CDR3 sequence: CASSYSISGEETQYF. CDR3 nucleotide sequence: TGTGCCAGCAGTTACTCGATATCGGGAGAAGAGACCCAGTACTTC.

This clonotype has a count of ten or more. V and J are TRBV20-1 and TRBJ1-5; TRBD1 aligns across 8 bases. Germline CDR1 and CDR2: DFQATT and SNEGSKA (reference sequence). Trimming removed 4 bases from V and 7 bases from J; junction bases left unmatched: 3. The CDR3 has 12 residues. CDR3 sequence reads: CSAMDRVQPQHF. DNA of the CDR3: TGCAGTGCTATGGACAGGGTCCAGCCCCAGCATTTT.

This clonotype was counted many times. V and J are TRBV9 and TRBJ2-3, with TRBD2 identical over 7 bases. The length of the CDR3 is 15 residues. J was trimmed by 2 bases and V by 4 bases; bases with no gene match: 7. The germline V gene encodes CDR1 SGDLS and CDR2 YYNGEE. This CDR3 is CASSFSGRYTDTQYF. The CDR3, as DNA: TGTGCCAGCAGCTTTTCCGGGAGGTACACAGATACGCAGTATTTT. Full variable domain (outside the CDR3, taken from reference TRBV9 and TRBJ2-3): DSGVTQTPKHLITATGQRVTLRCSPRSGDLSVYWYQQSLDQGLQFLIQYYNGEERAKGNILERFSAQQFPDLHSELNLSSLELGDSALYFCASSFSGRYTDTQYFGPGTRLTVL.

Many counts were recorded for this clonotype. The chain couples TRBV5-1 to TRBJ2-5, with 7 bases fitting TRBD2. The trim removed 9 bases at V and 4 bases at J, leaving 15 bases unmatched. The CDR3 loop spans 15 amino acids. Germline assignment: CDR1 SGHRS and CDR2 YFSETQ. Here the CDR3 reads CATPKREISVETQYF. CDR3 coding DNA: TGCGCCACCCCCAAGCGGGAAATTTCTGTAGAGACCCAGTACTTC.

This clonotype was observed a handful of times. The chain links TRBV5-1 to TRBJ1-1; tentatively, D is TRBD1 (5 bases). There are 16 residues in the CDR3. In germline, CDR1 is SGHRS, CDR2 YFSETQ. Trimming left V 0 bases short and J 1 base short, with 13 bases between. This CDR3 is CASSLEGGVKNTEAFF. CDR3 nucleotides: TGCGCCAGCAGCTTGGAGGGAGGGGTGAAGAACACTGAAGCTTTCTTT.

The rearrangement joins TRBV7-9 to TRBJ2-7; tentatively, D is TRBD1 (5 bases). The CDR3 runs to 16 residues. The V gene's germline CDR1 is SEHNR and CDR2 FQNEAQ (reference sequence). V was cut by 5 bases and J by 2 bases, with 19 bases left in between. The CDR3 here is CASSPRLDKLAYEQYF. CDR3 DNA sequence: TGTGCCAGCAGCCCTAGACTGGACAAGTTAGCCTACGAGCAGTACTTC.